This passage covers 30 T cell receptor beta chains from one sample sequenced in a study of T cells in Graves' hyperthyroidism and ophthalmopathy. RNA transcripts were the template for amplifying TCR beta CDR3 regions. A set of HTBI primers served as the primers for a first-round RT-PCR of the TCR CDR3. One entry per CDR3 protein results from TCRdb running MiXCR on the multiplex PCR reads. The table records fewer than 450,000 distinct CDR3 sequences, around an eighth of them present only once. The material sequenced was blood. Receptors originate from a man aged 50-60 years with Graves' ophthalmopathy.

Points on this clonotype: This may be a read error: a much more frequent sequence differs by one nucleotide. The J gene is TRBJ2-1, the V gene TRBV2; tentative D call: TRBD1 (5 bases). The CDR3 runs to 14 residues. The germline CDR1 and CDR2 sequences are SNHLY and FYNNEI. The DNA of the CDR3 is TGTGCCAGCAGAGGGGTCAAAAGCTACAATGAGCAGCTCTTC. It specifies CASRGVKSYNEQLF.

Many counts were recorded for this clonotype. The rearrangement links TRBV7-9 to TRBJ2-1; D tentatively reads TRBD1 or TRBD2 (6 bases each). CDR1 and CDR2 from the germline V gene are SEHNR and FQNEAQ (reference sequence). The CDR3 sequence is 18 residues long. V gave up 1 base and J gave up 8 bases, with 24 bases separating them. Written as DNA, the CDR3 is TGTGCCAGCAGCTTAGTTGTCGGGGGCGAAGCAGTAGACGATGAGCAGTTCTTC. Its translation: CASSLVVGGEAVDDEQFF. The full variable domain, completed using reference TRBV7-9 and TRBJ2-1, is DTGVSQNPRHKITKRGQNVTFRCDPISEHNRLYWYRQTLGQGPEFLTYFQNEAQLEKSRLLSDRFSAERPKGSFSTLEIQRTEQGDSAMYLCASSLVVGGEAVDDEQFFGPGTRLTVL.

In this sample, this clonotype turned up many times. J is TRBJ2-1 and V is TRBV10-3, with TRBD2 matching 9 bases. V gave up 0 bases and J gave up 3 bases; unmatched junction bases: 9. This CDR3 is built from 18 residues. Per the germline V gene, CDR1 is ENHRY and CDR2 is SYGVKD. This CDR3 reads CAISESGGGRGYYNEQFF. CDR3 DNA: TGTGCCATCAGTGAGTCCGGGGGCGGGAGGGGATACTACAATGAGCAGTTCTTC.

Comment on this clonotype: This may stem from a read error, because a much larger clone lies one nucleotide away. The rearrangement links TRBV28 to TRBJ2-3, with 8 bases aligning to TRBD1. There are 13 residues in the CDR3. The germline CDR1 and CDR2 sequences are MDHEN and SYDVKM. V shed 11 bases, J shed 3 bases, and the junction held 7 bases outside the gene matches. The CDR3 loop is CAGGQETTDTQYF. DNA of the CDR3: TGTGCCGGGGGACAGGAGACAACAGATACGCAGTATTTT.

This clonotype was counted many times. CDR3 loop: CASSLGTGGGTEAFF. The CDR3 DNA reads as TGTGCCAGCAGTTTAGGCACAGGGGGCGGAACTGAAGCTTTCTTT. The chain is built from TRBV27 and TRBJ1-1; the match to TRBD1 covers 9 bases. The CDR3 extends over 15 amino acids. The J segment lost 5 bases and the V segment lost 2 bases, leaving 6 bases of the junction unmatched. The germline V gene encodes CDR1 MNHEY and CDR2 SMNVEV (reference sequence).

This clonotype was detected many times. The DNA of the CDR3 is TGTGCCAGCAGCCCCTCGGCGGGAGGGACAGATACGCAGTATTTT. Translation: CASSPSAGGTDTQYF. The chain is built from TRBV7-3 and TRBJ2-3; 9 bases fit TRBD2. This CDR3 is built from 15 residues. J gave up 3 bases and V 5 bases, and 6 bases lay outside the gene matches. Germline loops: CDR1 SGHTA, CDR2 FQGTGA.

This clonotype was detected only a few times. The CDR3 loop is CASSPSADRSYEQYF. The DNA of the CDR3 is TGTGCCAGCAGTCCCTCGGCCGACAGATCCTACGAGCAGTACTTC. The J gene is TRBJ2-7, the V gene TRBV7-6; the D gene is possibly TRBD1 (5 bases). V was cut by 6 bases and J by 1 base, with 16 bases left in between. CDR1 is SGHVS and CDR2 is FNYEAQ in the germline V gene. CDR3 length: 15 amino acids.

This clonotype was found many times. This chain links TRBV7-2 with TRBJ2-7; 13 bases map to TRBD2. The CDR3 runs 17 residues. Germline V gives CDR1 SGHTA, CDR2 FQGNSA. V was clipped by 4 bases and J by 4 bases; unmatched bases: 10. CDR3 sequence: CASSSTSGRAQGYEQYF. For the CDR3, the DNA is TGTGCCAGCAGCTCTACTAGCGGGAGGGCACAGGGGTACGAGCAGTACTTC.

The chain employs TRBV19 and TRBJ2-2; D unclear. V dropped 9 bases and J dropped 5 bases, with 4 bases sitting between them. Germline CDR1 and CDR2: LNHDA and SQIVND (reference sequence). The CDR3 runs to 10 residues. CDR3 sequence reads: CASITGELFF. In nucleotides, the CDR3 is TGTGCCAGCATAACCGGGGAGCTGTTTTTT. Drawing the rest from reference TRBV19 and TRBJ2-2, the complete variable domain is DGGITQSPKYLFRKEGQNVTLSCEQNLNHDAMYWYRQDPGQGLRLIYYSQIVNDFQKGDIAEGYSVSREKKESFPLTVTSAQKNPTAFYLCASITGELFFGEGSRLTVL.

The chain recombines TRBV27 with TRBJ2-3; 9 bases are shared with TRBD2. The CDR3 has 16 residues. The germline gives CDR1 MNHEY, CDR2 SMNVEV (reference sequence). V lost 3 bases, J lost 1 base, and 5 bases stayed unmatched. Here the CDR3 DNA reads TGTGCCAGCAGTTTGCGACTAGCGGCCCGCACAGATACGCAGTATTTT. It specifies CASSLRLAARTDTQYF.

This clonotype was recorded many times. The rearrangement links TRBV9 to TRBJ2-3; TRBD1 might be the D (6 bases). Trimming removed 6 bases at V and 4 bases at J, with 21 bases between. Germline V lookup: CDR1 SGDLS, CDR2 YYNGEE. CDR3 length: 16 amino acids. CDR3 sequence reads: CASTHGQGRWSDTQYF. In nucleotides, the CDR3 is TGTGCCAGCACCCATGGCCAGGGGAGATGGTCAGATACGCAGTATTTT.

This clonotype came up many times. The chain has TRBV5-5 and TRBJ1-6; unclear D gene. The CDR3 is 16 amino acids. V lost 3 bases to trimming and J lost 8 bases, with 18 bases between them. Germline assignment: CDR1 SGHKS and CDR2 YYEKEE (reference sequence). The CDR3 DNA reads TGTGCCAGCAGCTCAAACCTTGGGCGGTATGATTCACCCCTCCACTTT. Its protein is CASSSNLGRYDSPLHF.

The CDR3 DNA reads as TGTGCCAGCAGCTTAGCGCCGGGGTCTAGCTCCTACGAGCAGTACTTC. This codes for CASSLAPGSSSYEQYF. This chain joins TRBV7-6 and TRBJ2-7; a weak D match, TRBD2 (5 bases). Germline V gene sequence: CDR1 SGHVS, CDR2 FNYEAQ. This CDR3 region has 16 residues. With 0 bases removed from V and 0 bases from J, the gap between germline ends came to 12 bases.

For this clonotype: At one end, the junction sequence differs from germline, possibly due to a read error. CDR3 amino acids: CANSPTQGSRNSPLHF. The DNA of the CDR3 is TGTGCCAACAGCCCCACCCAGGGCAGCAGAAATTCACCCCTCCACTTT. The chain joins TRBV9 to TRBJ1-6, with D possibly being TRBD1 (5 bases). Germline V CDR1 and CDR2: SGDLS, YYNGEE. This CDR3 is 16 amino acids long.

The sample holds many counts of this clonotype. This chain uses TRBV6-1 with TRBJ2-5; D is unresolved. The CDR3 is made up of 13 amino acids. V dropped 5 bases and J dropped 2 bases, with 9 bases sitting between them. Per germline, CDR1 MNHNS and CDR2 SASEGT. CDR3: CASSTGKQETQYF. The CDR3 nucleotides are TGTGCCAGCAGTACGGGTAAACAAGAGACCCAGTACTTC.

V and J are TRBV6-5 and TRBJ2-7, with 9 bases identical to TRBD1. The V gene end was trimmed by 2 bases and the J gene end by 4 bases; junction bases not matched to a gene: 3. Germline CDR1 is MNHEY and CDR2 is SVGAGI. The CDR3 has 14 residues. In DNA, the CDR3 is TGTGCCAGCAGTTACGGGACAGGGATTTACGAGCAGTACTTC. Translating gives CASSYGTGIYEQYF.

Many counts were recorded for this clonotype. The J gene is TRBJ2-4, the V gene TRBV11-3; 7 bases are a match to TRBD1. This CDR3 spans 16 amino acids. The germline CDR1 and CDR2 sequences are SGHNT and YENEEA. V lost 1 base, J lost 0 bases, and 3 bases stayed unmatched. Here the CDR3 DNA reads TGTGCCAGCAGCTTAGTAGGACAGGTAGCCAAAAACATTCAGTACTTC. This encodes CASSLVGQVAKNIQYF. Full variable domain (outside the CDR3, taken from reference TRBV11-3 and TRBJ2-4): EAGVVQSPRYKIIEKKQPVAFWCNPISGHNTLYWYLQNLGQGPELLIRYENEEAVDDSQLPKDRFSAERLKGVDSTLKIQPAELGDSAVYLCASSLVGQVAKNIQYFGAGTRLSVL.

The table lists this clonotype with many counts. The CDR3 spells CASSQGQGMTEAFF. The DNA of the CDR3 is TGTGCCAGCAGTCAAGGACAGGGAATGACTGAAGCTTTCTTT. The V call is TRBV28, the J call TRBJ1-1; 8 nucleotides agree with TRBD1. With 5 bases clipped from V and 5 bases from J, the junction kept 7 bases outside the gene matches. Germline CDR1 MDHEN, CDR2 SYDVKM. CDR3 length equals 14 residues.

There are many counts of this clonotype. The chain couples TRBV27 to TRBJ2-3; perhaps TRBD2 as D (6 bases). Germline CDR1 reads MNHEY; CDR2 reads SMNVEV (reference sequence). V was cut by 6 bases and J by 0 bases, with 25 bases left in between. The CDR3 totals 19 residues. The CDR3 spells CASSPRSIAETSSTDTQYF. The CDR3 coding sequence is TGTGCCAGCAGCCCCCGATCCATAGCGGAAACAAGTAGCACAGATACGCAGTATTTT.

In this sample, this clonotype turned up many times. This chain uses TRBV10-1 with TRBJ2-7; D is uncertain. CDR1 is WNHNN and CDR2 is SYGVQD in the germline V gene (reference sequence). The CDR3 sequence is 14 residues long. Trimming removed 2 bases at V and 1 base at J, with 9 bases between. The CDR3 here is CASSEGGLSYEQYF. For the CDR3, the DNA is TGCGCCAGCAGTGAGGGCGGATTGTCCTACGAGCAGTACTTC.

The chain links TRBV6-2 or TRBV6-3 to TRBJ1-3; possible D gene TRBD1, 6 bases. CDR1 is MNHEY, CDR2 SVGEGT, per germline. This CDR3 region has 14 residues. This CDR3 reads CASSTGANGNTIYF. The CDR3 DNA reads as TGTGCATCCTCCACGGGGGCGAATGGAAACACCATATATTTT.

On this clonotype: This may be a read error, as it is one base from a much larger clone. The chain carries TRBV30 and TRBJ2-1, with 7 bases identical to TRBD2. The CDR3 sequence is 13 residues long. Germline V gene sequence: CDR1 GTSNPN, CDR2 SVGIG (reference sequence). This chain's CDR3 is CAWRGRAYNEQLF. CDR3 in DNA: TGTGCCTGGAGGGGGAGGGCCTACAATGAGCAGCTCTTC.

The chain employs TRBV4-2 and TRBJ2-7, with TRBD1 as a possible D gene (6 bases). The CDR3 length is 14 residues. Germline V gene data show CDR1 as LGHNA and CDR2 as YNFKEQ. Trimming took off 2 bases at V and 2 bases at J, with 10 bases between the two ends. The CDR3 here is CASSQNRDTYEQYF. CDR3 DNA sequence: TGTGCCAGCAGCCAAAACAGGGACACCTACGAGCAGTACTTC.

This clonotype came up many times. The V call is TRBV5-1, the J call TRBJ2-3; D possibly corresponds to TRBD2 (5 bases). CDR1 is SGHRS, CDR2 YFSETQ, per germline. The CDR3 spans 14 residues. Between the trimmed V and J ends, which lost 4 bases and 1 base, there was a span of 10 bases. CDR3 sequence reads: CASSADSGTDTQYF. The CDR3 DNA follows: TGCGCCAGCAGCGCGGACTCCGGCACAGATACGCAGTATTTT.

The chain links TRBV2 to TRBJ2-3, with a weak D call TRBD1 (6 bases). Germline V gene lookup returns CDR1 SNHLY and CDR2 FYNNEI. This CDR3 has 15 amino acids. V was cut by 6 bases and J by 2 bases, with 15 bases left in between. As DNA, the CDR3 is TGTGCCAGCAGCACAAGGACAGCTACCACAGATACGCAGTATTTT. Translated: CASSTRTATTDTQYF.

The table lists this clonotype with many counts. The genes are TRBV6-1 and TRBJ2-5; TRBD1 is a possible D gene (6 bases). The CDR3 is made up of 16 amino acids. Germline assignment: CDR1 MNHNS and CDR2 SASEGT. The V end lost 4 bases, the J end lost 2 bases, and 17 bases lay between the germline ends. CDR3 sequence: CASSAVTGPAQETQYF. As DNA, the CDR3 is TGTGCCAGCAGTGCTGTGACAGGCCCCGCACAAGAGACCCAGTACTTC.

This clonotype turned up a few times. The chain recombines TRBV10-1 with TRBJ2-4, with 10 bases fitting TRBD1. V trimming: 2 bases; J trimming: 5 bases; junction bases outside the gene matches: 0. Germline V gives CDR1 WNHNN, CDR2 SYGVQD (reference sequence). This CDR3 is 14 amino acids long. The CDR3 loop reads CASSEGTGENIQYF. The CDR3 DNA sequence: TGCGCCAGCAGTGAGGGGACAGGGGAAAACATTCAGTACTTC.

This chain connects TRBV29-1 to TRBJ2-1, with 9 bases fitting TRBD1. The length of the CDR3 is 14 residues. In germline, CDR1 is SQVTM, CDR2 ANQGSEA. J lost 9 bases, V lost 5 bases, and 11 bases had no gene match. This CDR3 reads CSVHSGTGTSEQFF. CDR3 in DNA: TGCAGCGTTCATTCCGGGACAGGGACAAGTGAGCAGTTCTTC.

This clonotype was found many times. This chain joins TRBV7-2 and TRBJ1-2, with D perhaps TRBD1 (6 bases). Trimming shortened V by 1 base and J by 3 bases, and 12 bases separated the two germline ends. The CDR3 has 15 residues. The germline CDR1 and CDR2 sequences are SGHTA and FQGNSA. CDR3 DNA sequence: TGTGCCAGCAGCTTAGTCGCACAGGGAGACTATGGCTACACCTTC. Its protein is CASSLVAQGDYGYTF.

This clonotype occurred many times. V is TRBV11-2 and J is TRBJ2-3, with 11 bases that match TRBD2. The germline V gene has CDR1 SGHAT and CDR2 FQNNGV. The V segment lost 5 bases and the J segment 3 bases; nucleotides outside the gene matches: 7. This CDR3 has 16 residues. This chain's CDR3 is CASSPRLAGLTDTQYF. The CDR3 DNA follows: TGTGCCAGCAGCCCTCGACTAGCGGGACTTACAGATACGCAGTATTTT.